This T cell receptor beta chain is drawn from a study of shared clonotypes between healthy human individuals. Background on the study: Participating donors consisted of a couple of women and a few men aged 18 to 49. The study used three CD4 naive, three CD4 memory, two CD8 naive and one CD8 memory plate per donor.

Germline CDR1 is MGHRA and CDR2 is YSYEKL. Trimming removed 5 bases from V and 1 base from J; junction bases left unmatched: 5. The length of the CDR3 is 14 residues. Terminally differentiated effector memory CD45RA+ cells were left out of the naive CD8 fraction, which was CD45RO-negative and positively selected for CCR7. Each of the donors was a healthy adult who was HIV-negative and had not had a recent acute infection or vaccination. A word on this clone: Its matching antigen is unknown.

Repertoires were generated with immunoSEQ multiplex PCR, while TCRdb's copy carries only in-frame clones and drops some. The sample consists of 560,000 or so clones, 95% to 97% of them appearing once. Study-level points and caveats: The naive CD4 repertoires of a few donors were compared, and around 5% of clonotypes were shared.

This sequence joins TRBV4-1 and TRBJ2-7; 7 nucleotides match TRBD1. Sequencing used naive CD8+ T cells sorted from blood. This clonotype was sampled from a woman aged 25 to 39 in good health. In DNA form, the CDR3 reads TGCGCCAGCAGCTCGGGACAGCGATCCTACGAGCAGTACTTC. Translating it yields CASSSGQRSYEQYF.